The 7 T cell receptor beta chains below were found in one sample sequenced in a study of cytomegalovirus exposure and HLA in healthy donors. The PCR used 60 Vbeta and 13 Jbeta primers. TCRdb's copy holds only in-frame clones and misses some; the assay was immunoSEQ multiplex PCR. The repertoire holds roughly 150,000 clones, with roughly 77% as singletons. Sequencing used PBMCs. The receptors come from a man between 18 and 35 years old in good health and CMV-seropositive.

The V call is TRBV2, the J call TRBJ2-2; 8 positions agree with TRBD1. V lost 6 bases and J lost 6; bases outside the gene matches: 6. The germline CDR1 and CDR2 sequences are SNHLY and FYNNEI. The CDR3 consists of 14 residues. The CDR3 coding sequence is TGTGCCAGCAGCGACCGACAGGGGTCCGGGGAGCTGTTTTTT. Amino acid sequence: CASSDRQGSGELFF.

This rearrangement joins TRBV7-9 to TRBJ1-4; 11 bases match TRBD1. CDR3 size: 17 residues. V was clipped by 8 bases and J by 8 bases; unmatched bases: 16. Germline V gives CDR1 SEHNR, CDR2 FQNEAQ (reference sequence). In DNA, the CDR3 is TGTGCCAGCGGCCCGGGTGGGACAGGGGGAGAGGAGGAAAAACTGTTTTTT. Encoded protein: CASGPGGTGGEEEKLFF.

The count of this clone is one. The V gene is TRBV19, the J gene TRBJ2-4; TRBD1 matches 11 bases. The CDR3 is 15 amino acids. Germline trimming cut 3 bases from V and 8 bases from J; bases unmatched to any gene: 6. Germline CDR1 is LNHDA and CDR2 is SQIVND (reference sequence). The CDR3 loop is CASSIGQGALDIQYF. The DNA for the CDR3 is TGTGCCAGTAGTATCGGACAGGGGGCGCTTGACATTCAGTACTTC.

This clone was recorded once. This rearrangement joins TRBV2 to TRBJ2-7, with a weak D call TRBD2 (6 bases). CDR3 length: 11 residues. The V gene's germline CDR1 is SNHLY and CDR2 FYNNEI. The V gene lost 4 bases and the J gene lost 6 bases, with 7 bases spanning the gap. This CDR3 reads CASSGGVEQYF. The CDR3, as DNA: TGTGCCAGCAGTGGGGGGGTCGAGCAGTACTTC. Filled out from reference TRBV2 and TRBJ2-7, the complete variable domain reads EPEVTQTPSHQVTQMGQEVILRCVPISNHLYFYWYRQILGQKVEFLVSFYNNEISEKSEIFDDQFSVERPDGSNFTLKIRSTKLEDSAMYFCASSGGVEQYFGPGTRLTVT.

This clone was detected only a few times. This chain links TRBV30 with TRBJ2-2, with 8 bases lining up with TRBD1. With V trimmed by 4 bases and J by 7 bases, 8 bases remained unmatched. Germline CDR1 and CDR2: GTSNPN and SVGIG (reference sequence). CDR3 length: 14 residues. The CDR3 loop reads CAWKGQAGFGELFF. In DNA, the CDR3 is TGTGCCTGGAAGGGACAGGCCGGCTTCGGGGAGCTGTTTTTT. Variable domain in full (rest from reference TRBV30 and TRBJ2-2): SQTIHQWPATLVQPVGSPLSLECTVEGTSNPNLYWYRQAAGRGLQLLFYSVGIGQISSEVPQNLSASRPQDRQFILSSKKLLLSDSGFYLCAWKGQAGFGELFFGEGSRLTVL.

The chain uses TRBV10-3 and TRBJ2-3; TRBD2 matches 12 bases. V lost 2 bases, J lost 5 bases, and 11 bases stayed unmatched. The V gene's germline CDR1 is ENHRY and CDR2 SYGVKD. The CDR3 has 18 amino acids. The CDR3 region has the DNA TGTGCCATCAGTGAGCGCCTACCTAGCGGGAGGGCCAGAGATACGCAGTATTTT. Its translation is CAISERLPSGRARDTQYF.

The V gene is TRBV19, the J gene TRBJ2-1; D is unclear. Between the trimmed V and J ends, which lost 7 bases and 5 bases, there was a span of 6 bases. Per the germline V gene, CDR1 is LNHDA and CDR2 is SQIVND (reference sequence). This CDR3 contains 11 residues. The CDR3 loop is CASNQNNEQFF. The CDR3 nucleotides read TGTGCCAGTAATCAAAACAATGAGCAGTTCTTC.